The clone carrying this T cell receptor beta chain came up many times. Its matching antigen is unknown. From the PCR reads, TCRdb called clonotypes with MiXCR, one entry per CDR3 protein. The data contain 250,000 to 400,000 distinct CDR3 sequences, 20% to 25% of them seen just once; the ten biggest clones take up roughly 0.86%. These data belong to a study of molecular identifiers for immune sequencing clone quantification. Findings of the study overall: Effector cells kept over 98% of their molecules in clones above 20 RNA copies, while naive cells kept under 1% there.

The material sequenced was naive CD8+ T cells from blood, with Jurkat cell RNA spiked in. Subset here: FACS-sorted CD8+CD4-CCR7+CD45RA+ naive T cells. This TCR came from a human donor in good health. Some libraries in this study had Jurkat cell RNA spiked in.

The CDR3 nucleotides read TGCGCCAGCAGCTTGGCCTACGACTCCTACGAGCAGTACTTC. Translating gives CASSLAYDSYEQYF. The rearrangement joins TRBV5-1 to TRBJ2-7; D not certain. The CDR3 is made up of 14 amino acids. The germline CDR1 and CDR2 sequences are SGHRS and YFSETQ. The V end was cut by 0 bases, the J end by 0 bases, with 7 bases between.